This T cell receptor (beta chain) was recorded in a study of blood T cell repertoires in COVID-19. As for the study in general: Sites across the United States, Italy and Spain contributed samples from acute and convalescent COVID-19.

CDR1 SGHTA and CDR2 FQGNSA come from the germline V gene. V lost 8 bases to trimming and J lost 9 bases; unmatched junction nucleotides: 9. This CDR3 region has 14 residues. Source study methods: From reference gene primer amplification, estimates of nucleated cell counts were derived. The assay was immunoSEQ multiplex PCR, and TCRdb's table has in-frame clones only and misses some. V and J calls and clone size are copied from that table; D and trimming were computed from the DNA. Among about 120,000 clones listed, approximately 81% were seen once. The specimen was peripheral blood. The gene calls are TRBV7-2 and TRBJ1-6; TRBD1 aligns across 8 bases. The origin of this receptor is a man aged 35-49 years with active or convalescent COVID-19. CDR3 sequence: CASSGQGARSPLHF. The CDR3 DNA reads TGTGCCAGCTCCGGCCAGGGGGCGCGTTCACCCCTCCACTTT.